One sample yielded the 20 T cell receptor beta chains listed below, sequenced in a study of shared clonotypes between healthy human individuals. Here immunoSEQ multiplex PCR was the method, and the copy in TCRdb shows in-frame clones only, minus some. Of about 1 million clones in the sample, roughly 80% were seen once. Material: memory CD4+ T cells sorted from blood. This sample's subset: CD45RA-negative fraction. The source of these receptors is a man aged 18 to 35 in good health.

This clone was seen repeatedly, ten times or more. The CDR3 DNA reads TGTGCCAGCAGAGACAGGGGAGGGTCACCCCTCCACTTT. Translated: CASRDRGGSPLHF. V usage is TRBV6-5 and J usage is TRBJ1-6, with 8 bases lining up with TRBD1. J gave up 10 bases and V 6 bases, and 5 bases lay outside the gene matches. Germline CDR1 reads MNHEY; CDR2 reads SVGAGI. This CDR3 contains 13 residues.

V is TRBV5-1 and J is TRBJ2-5; D gene unclear. TRBJ2-7 explains the end of the DNA better; the J call may be wrong. The CDR3 is 10 residues long. Germline CDR1 reads SGHRS; CDR2 reads YFSETQ. The CDR3 sequence is CAGFTAEQYF. CDR3 in DNA: TGCGCCGGGTTCACGGCCGAGCAGTACTTC.

This clone was observed at least ten times. The chain has TRBV27 and TRBJ2-7, with 11 bases aligning to TRBD1. V lost 3 bases to trimming and J lost 2 bases; unmatched junction nucleotides: 0. Germline CDR1 reads MNHEY; CDR2 reads SMNVEV (reference sequence). The CDR3 totals 14 residues. The CDR3 DNA is TGTGCCAGCAGTTTGGACAGGGGGCCCTACGAGCAGTACTTC. Amino acid sequence: CASSLDRGPYEQYF.

The CDR3 sequence: CASSHRGTYNEQFF. The CDR3 DNA sequence: TGTGCCAGCAGCCATCGGGGAACCTACAATGAGCAGTTCTTC. V usage is TRBV9 and J usage is TRBJ2-1; the D gene is possibly TRBD2 (5 bases). Trimming shortened V by 4 bases and J by 2 bases, and 10 bases separated the two germline ends. CDR3 length: 14 residues. Germline CDR1 and CDR2: SGDLS and YYNGEE.

The V gene is TRBV7-9, the J gene TRBJ2-7; unclear D gene. CDR1 SEHNR and CDR2 FQNEAQ come from the germline V gene (reference sequence). The CDR3 is 14 amino acids. V was cut by 3 bases and J by 6 bases, with 15 bases left in between. CDR3 bases: TGTGCCAGCAGCTTGGGGTCGACGGTGCGCGAGCAGTACTTC. It encodes CASSLGSTVREQYF.

V gene TRBV5-6 combines with J gene TRBJ2-1; the D gene could be TRBD1 or TRBD2 (6 bases each). The V and J ends lost 1 base and 1 base respectively, with 15 bases between them. Germline V gives CDR1 SGHDT, CDR2 YYEEEE. CDR3 length: 17 residues. The CDR3 region is CASSLLRGLRSYNEQFF. CDR3 sequence (DNA): TGTGCCAGCAGCTTGTTACGGGGGCTTCGATCCTACAATGAGCAGTTCTTC.

The rearrangement joins TRBV15 to TRBJ2-1, with 14 positions matching TRBD2. The germline V gene has CDR1 LNHNV and CDR2 YYDKDF (reference sequence). The CDR3 has 15 amino acids. V shed 3 bases, J shed 6 bases, and the junction held 1 base outside the gene matches. For the CDR3, the DNA is TGTGCCACCAGCAGCGGGACTAGCGGGGGCAATGAGCAGTTCTTC. It is translated as CATSSGTSGGNEQFF.

This clone was observed a few times. V gene TRBV14 combines with J gene TRBJ2-2; 8 bases agree with TRBD1. The V segment lost 0 bases and the J segment 4 bases; nucleotides outside the gene matches: 10. The CDR3 contains 18 residues. Looked up from germline, CDR1 is SGHDN and CDR2 is FVKESK. The CDR3 loop reads CASSQEGPGTGPTGELFF. The CDR3 DNA is TGTGCCAGCAGCCAAGAGGGGCCCGGGACAGGTCCCACCGGGGAGCTGTTTTTT.

V usage is TRBV29-1 and J usage is TRBJ2-7; D is perhaps TRBD1 (5 bases). This CDR3 contains 12 residues. The germline V gene has CDR1 SQVTM and CDR2 ANQGSEA. V was pared by 4 bases and J by 2 bases, with 9 bases between. DNA of the CDR3: TGCAGCGTTGGGTCAGGGACCTACGAGCAGTACTTC. It specifies CSVGSGTYEQYF.

The chain couples TRBV18 to TRBJ2-2, with 11 bases fitting TRBD1. Germline CDR1 reads KGHSH; CDR2 reads LQKENI. This CDR3 spans 16 amino acids. V lost 3 bases to trimming and J lost 2 bases; unmatched junction nucleotides: 2. CDR3 in DNA: TGTGCCAGCTCACCGGGACAGGGGGAAAACACCGGGGAGCTGTTTTTT. It translates to CASSPGQGENTGELFF.

The chain links TRBV6-6 to TRBJ1-6, with 9 bases that match TRBD1. The junction had 6 bases not matched to a gene; V was cut back by 5 bases and J by 7 bases. Germline CDR1 reads MNHNY; CDR2 reads SVGAGI (reference sequence). The CDR3 is 15 residues long. The CDR3 sequence: CASSQIGQGNSPLHF. CDR3 bases: TGTGCCAGCAGTCAAATCGGACAGGGGAATTCACCCCTCCACTTT.

This clone was found a few times. The rearrangement links TRBV5-6 to TRBJ1-1; D uncertain. CDR3 length equals 13 residues. V was shortened by 3 bases and J by 0 bases, with 6 bases between the two germline ends. CDR1 is SGHDT, CDR2 YYEEEE, per germline. The CDR3 loop reads CASSYPLNTEAFF. The CDR3 nucleotides are TGTGCCAGCAGCTACCCTTTGAACACTGAAGCTTTCTTT.

The V call is TRBV19, the J call TRBJ1-6; TRBD1 agrees at 7 bases. Losses at the gene ends were 7 bases for V and 6 bases for J; bases not matched to a gene: 6. The CDR3 runs to 14 residues. Germline lookup yields CDR1 LNHDA and CDR2 SQIVND (reference sequence). The CDR3 coding sequence is TGTGCCAGTACCGCAGGGGGATCTAATTCACCCCTCCACTTT. Translating gives CASTAGGSNSPLHF.

This chain connects TRBV7-2 to TRBJ1-2; D unresolved. The CDR3 totals 14 residues. From germline, CDR1 is SGHTA and CDR2 FQGNSA. Trimming removed 4 bases from V and 4 bases from J, with 13 bases in between. The CDR3 region is CASSSERGPYGYTF. The CDR3 DNA sequence: TGTGCCAGCAGCTCCGAACGGGGTCCCTATGGCTACACCTTC.

The rearrangement uses TRBV15 and TRBJ1-5; no definite D call. The CDR3 runs to 17 residues. The V end was cut by 0 bases, the J end by 6 bases, with 18 bases between. Germline CDR1 reads LNHNV; CDR2 reads YYDKDF (reference sequence). CDR3 coding DNA: TGTGCCACCAGCAGAGAATCCCCCCAGATTGGGCCTCAGCCCCAGCATTTT. This sequence encodes CATSRESPQIGPQPQHF.

This sequence joins TRBV7-8 and TRBJ2-5; TRBD2 matches 12 bases. V gave up 6 bases and J gave up 5 bases; unmatched junction bases: 7. This CDR3 has 15 residues. Germline CDR1 reads SGHVS; CDR2 reads FQNEAQ. CDR3 region: CASSLTGTSGETQYF. The CDR3, as DNA: TGTGCCAGCAGTCTTACAGGGACTAGCGGGGAGACCCAGTACTTC.

The CDR3 loop reads CAWSVRLADTQYF. The CDR3 DNA sequence: TGTGCCTGGAGTGTTCGACTAGCAGATACGCAGTATTTT. The chain is built from TRBV30 and TRBJ2-3; tentative D call: TRBD2 (6 bases). The CDR3 extends over 13 amino acids. From germline, CDR1 is GTSNPN and CDR2 SVGIG (reference sequence). Between the trimmed V and J ends, which lost 0 bases and 4 bases, there was a span of 8 bases.

The chain has TRBV29-1 and TRBJ1-3, with TRBD1 as a possible D gene (6 bases). The CDR3 is made up of 13 amino acids. From germline, CDR1 is SQVTM and CDR2 ANQGSEA. V lost 3 bases and J lost 2, with 8 bases in between. The CDR3 region has the DNA TGCAGCGTTGATGGACAGCCTGGAAACACCATATATTTT. Amino acids: CSVDGQPGNTIYF.

In its sample, this clone was seen a few times. The chain carries TRBV6-5 and TRBJ2-5; 10 bases align to TRBD2. V lost 6 bases, J lost 4 bases, and 5 bases stayed unmatched. CDR3 length equals 14 residues. CDR1 MNHEY and CDR2 SVGAGI come from the germline V gene. The CDR3 sequence: CASRHLAGAETQYF. The CDR3, as DNA: TGTGCCAGCAGACACCTAGCGGGAGCAGAGACCCAGTACTTC.

V gene TRBV7-3 combines with J gene TRBJ2-6, with D tentatively TRBD1 or TRBD2 (5 bases each). Trimming left V 5 bases short and J 0 bases short, with 17 bases between. This CDR3 region has 18 residues. Germline V gene lookup returns CDR1 SGHTA and CDR2 FQGTGA. The CDR3 here is CASSPSFGGGSGANVLTF. The CDR3 nucleotides are TGTGCCAGCAGCCCCTCATTCGGTGGGGGCTCTGGGGCCAACGTCCTGACTTTC.